The rows below give T cell receptor beta chains drawn from one sample of a study of blood T cell repertoires in COVID-19. Sequenced by immunoSEQ multiplex PCR; TCRdb stores in-frame clones only, minus some. The data show approximately 220,000 clones, around 83% seen once. Sequences were obtained from PBMCs or T cells enriched from blood (not recorded which). These receptors all come from a woman aged 35 to 49 with acute COVID-19. Each CDR3 is given with its conserved first and last residue. Fields, in order: V gene, CDR3 length, CDR3 protein.

V: TRBV24-1; length: 15; CDR3: CATSDLQGNVNEQFF
V: TRBV2; length: 15; CDR3: CASSEAGAPGNTIYF
V: TRBV5-5; length: 15; CDR3: CASSTGTGGSYEQYF
V: TRBV30; length: 15; CDR3: CAWSVTRGRAETQYF
V: TRBV30; length: 13; CDR3: CAWSVGEVSPLHF
V: TRBV5-1; length: 15; CDR3: CASSLETGGAGELFF
V: TRBV6-6; length: 13; CDR3: CASSYPPEDEQFF
V: TRBV29-1; length: 13; CDR3: CSVSGRASYEQYF
V: TRBV19; length: 17; CDR3: CASSPGTFFDTNSPLHF
V: TRBV30; length: 14; CDR3: CAWSVTGGNQPQHF
V: TRBV6-6; length: 16; CDR3: CASSYGARYSNQPQHF
V: TRBV5-4; length: 13; CDR3: CASSPREETEAFF
V: TRBV11-2; length: 14; CDR3: CASSPLRSSYEQYF
V: TRBV6-5; length: 14; CDR3: CASSWTGTTYEQYF
V: TRBV10-3; length: 14; CDR3: CAISSGRSNTEAFF
V: TRBV5-1; length: 15; CDR3: CASSPGTGGGSPLHF
V: TRBV6-1; length: 16; CDR3: CASREGRLLNHYGYTF
V: TRBV4-1; length: 16; CDR3: CASSGGGKGTPDTQYF
V: TRBV11-2; length: 16; CDR3: CASSPTQGAGVETQYF
V: TRBV19; length: 16; CDR3: CASRSTSGGAYNEQFF
V: TRBV29-1; length: 14; CDR3: CSVSSFVSGNTIYF
V: TRBV19; length: 15; CDR3: CASSIRDSYNSPLHF
V: TRBV2; length: 13; CDR3: CASNQGYNAEAFF
V: TRBV2; length: 13; CDR3: CASSPGTGNGYTF
V: TRBV10-2; length: 12; CDR3: CASRGLAQEQYF
V: TRBV5-4; length: 13; CDR3: CASREPQGAHEYF
V: TRBV10-3; length: 14; CDR3: CAISGAGGVGELFF
V: TRBV6-5; length: 14; CDR3: CASRRDRINEKLFF
V: TRBV5-1; length: 14; CDR3: CASSLSRPNSPLHF
V: TRBV6-6; length: 14; CDR3: CASSPWGSSYEQYF
V: TRBV7-3; length: 14; CDR3: CASSPSGGAGEQFF
V: TRBV19; length: 15; CDR3: CASSISGTGHSPLHF
V: TRBV24-1; length: 15; CDR3: CATSESGRGNEKLFF
V: TRBV7-3; length: 16; CDR3: CASSPQTSGSFDEQFF
V: TRBV20-1; length: 9; CDR3: CSSDYGYTF
V: TRBV25-1; length: 16; CDR3: CASSGYRVGANYGYTF
V: TRBV15; length: 16; CDR3: CATSTGLATYQETQYF
V: TRBV23-1; length: 17; CDR3: CASSTLIGQESYNEQFF
V: TRBV4-1; length: 15; CDR3: CASSRNLATNEKLFF
V: TRBV20-1; length: 11; CDR3: CSARPTYEQYF
V: TRBV7-6; length: 14; CDR3: CASSTGQNTGELFF
V: TRBV9; length: 15; CDR3: CASSAGSLTLYGYTF
V: TRBV9; length: 13; CDR3: CASSVQSNYGYTF
V: TRBV11-2; length: 17; CDR3: CASSLGGGPRYTDTQYF
V: TRBV11-3; length: 20; CDR3: CASSPTRGGTSGSEGDEQFF
V: TRBV6-5; length: 15; CDR3: CASSYLDTSNYGYTF
V: TRBV5-1; length: 14; CDR3: CASSTTGSNEKLFF
V: TRBV2; length: 16; CDR3: CASSDSAGGSYNEQFF
V: TRBV3-1/TRBV3-2; length: 15; CDR3: CASSQDSGVDEKLFF
V: TRBV7-6; length: 16; CDR3: CASSFGVTSSYNEQFF
V: TRBV2; length: 14; CDR3: CASSGDRLNTEAFF
V: TRBV5-1; length: 14; CDR3: CASSFSGRNSPLHF
V: TRBV19; length: 14; CDR3: CASTRQGFYNEQFF
V: TRBV7-2; length: 12; CDR3: CASTLTEFGYTF
V: TRBV15; length: 19; CDR3: CATSRSPPGGAAGANVLTF
V: TRBV18; length: 17; CDR3: CASSPPLRGLSGNTIYF
V: TRBV3-1/TRBV3-2; length: 16; CDR3: CASSGTQGSSYNEQFF
V: TRBV30; length: 16; CDR3: CAWRGDRRTLNYGYTF
V: TRBV5-1; length: 13; CDR3: CASSVESSGEAFF
V: TRBV4-3; length: 16; CDR3: CASSQESQGLNTEAFF